These T cell receptor beta chains were read from a single sample in a study of cytomegalovirus exposure and HLA in healthy donors. TCRdb's copy holds only in-frame clones and misses some; the assay was immunoSEQ multiplex PCR. The sample has about 110,000 clones, around 70% seen once. Sequencing was carried out using PBMCs. The receptors were sampled from a man aged 25 to 40 in good health and CMV-seronegative. The CDR3 runs from the conserved cysteine through the conserved F or W. A D gene is named only where the DNA matches it firmly. A row's size may be missing; if present it is once, few, many or a size class.

abundance: .
v_gene: TRBV9
j_gene: TRBJ1-1
d_gene: TRBD1
CDR3aa: CASSATSGGADEAFF
CDR3nt: TGTGCCAGCAGCGCCACCTCAGGGGGCGCCGATGAAGCTTTCTTT

abundance: .
v_gene: TRBV7-9
j_gene: TRBJ2-4
d_gene: TRBD2
CDR3aa: CSSSSSGRAVDIQYF
CDR3nt: TGTTCCAGCAGTTCTAGCGGGAGGGCCGTGGACATTCAGTACTTC

abundance: .
v_gene: TRBV11-3
j_gene: TRBJ1-4
d_gene: TRBD1
CDR3aa: CASSLRTGGYEKLFF
CDR3nt: TGTGCCAGCAGCTTACGGACAGGGGGCTATGAAAAACTGTTTTTT

abundance: .
v_gene: TRBV18
j_gene: TRBJ2-7
d_gene: .
CDR3aa: CASSPQSAGGYEQYF
CDR3nt: TGTGCCAGCTCACCCCAATCCGCCGGGGGCTACGAGCAGTACTTC

abundance: .
v_gene: TRBV13
j_gene: TRBJ2-7
d_gene: .
CDR3aa: CASSFTAGTLRVQYF
CDR3nt: TGTGCCAGCAGCTTTACGGCGGGAACCCTACGAGTGCAGTACTTC

abundance: .
v_gene: TRBV5-1
j_gene: TRBJ1-1
d_gene: .
CDR3aa: CASSPGVVAGRTEAFF
CDR3nt: TGCGCCAGCAGCCCGGGAGTGGTAGCAGGGAGAACTGAAGCTTTCTTT

abundance: .
v_gene: TRBV10-3
j_gene: TRBJ2-1
d_gene: .
CDR3aa: CAITRDGDNEQFF
CDR3nt: TGTGCCATCACTCGCGACGGGGACAATGAGCAGTTCTTC

abundance: few
v_gene: TRBV7-3
j_gene: TRBJ1-1
d_gene: TRBD1
CDR3aa: CASSTRTGGSENTEAFF
CDR3nt: TGTGCCAGCAGCACCCGGACAGGGGGCTCGGAAAACACTGAAGCTTTCTTT

abundance: .
v_gene: TRBV9
j_gene: TRBJ2-1
d_gene: .
CDR3aa: CASSVIGSGLVNEQFF
CDR3nt: TGTGCCAGCAGCGTGATTGGATCGGGTCTTGTTAATGAGCAGTTCTTC

abundance: .
v_gene: TRBV19
j_gene: TRBJ1-5
d_gene: .
CDR3aa: CASSEGGARNQPQHF
CDR3nt: TGTGCCAGTAGTGAGGGGGGGGCAAGGAATCAGCCCCAGCATTTT

abundance: .
v_gene: TRBV27
j_gene: TRBJ2-1
d_gene: .
CDR3aa: CASSLNSFSSYNEQFF
CDR3nt: TGTGCCAGCAGTTTGAACAGCTTCAGCTCCTACAATGAGCAGTTCTTC

abundance: .
v_gene: TRBV4-3
j_gene: TRBJ1-2
d_gene: .
CDR3aa: CASSPGLDYGYTF
CDR3nt: TGCGCCAGCAGCCCCGGGTTGGACTATGGCTACACCTTC

abundance: once
v_gene: TRBV11-2
j_gene: TRBJ2-3
d_gene: TRBD2
CDR3aa: CASSSTFRLALWAADTQYF
CDR3nt: TGTGCCAGCAGCTCCACCTTTAGACTAGCCCTTTGGGCGGCAGATACGCAGTATTTT

abundance: .
v_gene: TRBV28
j_gene: TRBJ2-7
d_gene: TRBD1
CDR3aa: CASSPPNRGVIEQYF
CDR3nt: TGTGCCAGCAGTCCCCCCAACAGGGGCGTTATCGAGCAGTACTTC

abundance: .
v_gene: TRBV7-2
j_gene: TRBJ1-5
d_gene: .
CDR3aa: CASTYVAGINQPQHF
CDR3nt: TGTGCCAGCACCTACGTAGCGGGCATTAATCAGCCCCAGCATTTT

abundance: .
v_gene: TRBV6-1
j_gene: TRBJ2-7
d_gene: TRBD2
CDR3aa: CASSGWLADSYEQYF
CDR3nt: TGTGCCAGCAGTGGGTGGCTAGCGGACTCCTACGAGCAGTACTTC

abundance: few
v_gene: TRBV5-1
j_gene: TRBJ1-2
d_gene: .
CDR3aa: CASSLVANDYYGYTF
CDR3nt: TGCGCCAGCAGCTTGGTAGCCAACGATTACTATGGCTACACCTTC

abundance: .
v_gene: TRBV27
j_gene: TRBJ2-3
d_gene: .
CDR3aa: CASSLGLATDTQYF
CDR3nt: TGTGCCAGCAGTTTAGGGCTAGCCACAGATACGCAGTATTTT

abundance: few
v_gene: TRBV7-3
j_gene: TRBJ2-3
d_gene: .
CDR3aa: CASSLQGPSTDTQYF
CDR3nt: TGTGCCAGCAGCTTACAGGGTCCTAGCACAGATACGCAGTATTTT

abundance: .
v_gene: TRBV19
j_gene: TRBJ1-2
d_gene: TRBD1
CDR3aa: CASSETGGPFNYGYTF
CDR3nt: TGTGCCAGTAGTGAGACAGGGGGCCCTTTTAACTATGGCTACACCTTC

abundance: .
v_gene: TRBV11-2
j_gene: TRBJ2-5
d_gene: .
CDR3aa: CASSLNQGIKETQYF
CDR3nt: TGTGCCAGCAGCTTAAATCAGGGTATCAAGGAGACCCAGTACTTC

abundance: few
v_gene: TRBV9
j_gene: TRBJ2-1
d_gene: TRBD2
CDR3aa: CASSLVAGGSYNEQFF
CDR3nt: TGTGCCAGCAGCTTAGTAGCGGGAGGATCCTACAATGAGCAGTTCTTC

abundance: .
v_gene: TRBV6-1
j_gene: TRBJ1-4
d_gene: TRBD1
CDR3aa: CASSEDRSRAREKLFF
CDR3nt: TGTGCCAGCAGTGAGGACAGGAGCCGGGCTAGGGAAAAACTGTTTTTT

abundance: .
v_gene: TRBV15
j_gene: TRBJ2-7
d_gene: TRBD2
CDR3aa: CATSREREGRYEQYF
CDR3nt: TGTGCCACCAGCAGAGAGCGGGAGGGCCGCTACGAGCAGTACTTC

abundance: .
v_gene: TRBV7-3
j_gene: TRBJ1-6
d_gene: TRBD1
CDR3aa: CASSSGQVNSPLHF
CDR3nt: TGTGCCAGCAGCAGTGGACAGGTTAATTCACCCCTCCACTTT

abundance: .
v_gene: TRBV29-1
j_gene: TRBJ2-1
d_gene: TRBD2
CDR3aa: CSVDQREAVEQFF
CDR3nt: TGCAGCGTTGACCAGCGGGAGGCCGTGGAGCAGTTCTTC

abundance: few
v_gene: TRBV5-8
j_gene: TRBJ2-3
d_gene: .
CDR3aa: CASSSQGQNTDTQYF
CDR3nt: TGTGCCAGCAGCTCCCAGGGACAAAACACAGATACGCAGTATTTT

abundance: .
v_gene: TRBV6-1
j_gene: TRBJ2-5
d_gene: TRBD1
CDR3aa: CASSGQGTGTQYF
CDR3nt: TGTGCCAGCAGTGGACAGGGGACGGGGACCCAGTACTTC

abundance: .
v_gene: TRBV14
j_gene: TRBJ2-3
d_gene: TRBD2
CDR3aa: CASSQTSADTQYF
CDR3nt: TGTGCCAGCAGCCAAACTAGCGCAGATACGCAGTATTTT

abundance: .
v_gene: TRBV7-6
j_gene: TRBJ2-2
d_gene: .
CDR3aa: CASSLARPELGGELFF
CDR3nt: TGTGCCAGCAGCTTAGCCCGTCCTGAGCTCGGCGGGGAGCTGTTTTTT

abundance: .
v_gene: TRBV18
j_gene: TRBJ2-1
d_gene: TRBD2
CDR3aa: CASSPLREAGNNEQFF
CDR3nt: TGTGCCAGCTCACCGTTGCGGGAGGCCGGTAACAATGAGCAGTTCTTC

abundance: once
v_gene: TRBV4-2
j_gene: TRBJ2-6
d_gene: TRBD2
CDR3aa: CASSPRLAGESGANVLTF
CDR3nt: TGTGCCAGCAGCCCTCGACTAGCGGGAGAGTCTGGGGCCAACGTCCTGACTTTC

abundance: .
v_gene: TRBV4-2
j_gene: TRBJ2-4
d_gene: TRBD2
CDR3aa: CASSYYPEGAGEDIQYF
CDR3nt: TGTGCCAGCAGCTACTACCCCGAGGGCGCGGGAGAAGACATTCAGTACTTC

abundance: .
v_gene: TRBV6-4
j_gene: TRBJ2-1
d_gene: .
CDR3aa: CASSARRDSYNEQFF
CDR3nt: TGTGCCAGCAGTGCGCGCAGGGACTCCTACAATGAGCAGTTCTTC

abundance: .
v_gene: TRBV7-9
j_gene: TRBJ1-4
d_gene: TRBD1
CDR3aa: CASSPDRVRNEKLFF
CDR3nt: TGTGCCAGCAGCCCTGACAGGGTCCGTAATGAAAAACTGTTTTTT

abundance: .
v_gene: TRBV7-9
j_gene: TRBJ1-4
d_gene: TRBD1
CDR3aa: CASSSVRGQGGEKLFF
CDR3nt: TGTGCCAGCAGCTCCGTCAGGGGGCAAGGAGGTGAAAAACTGTTTTTT

abundance: once
v_gene: TRBV11-2
j_gene: TRBJ2-7
d_gene: .
CDR3aa: CASSLGSGAYYEQYF
CDR3nt: TGTGCCAGCAGCTTAGGGTCAGGGGCATACTACGAGCAGTACTTC

abundance: .
v_gene: TRBV7-2
j_gene: TRBJ2-7
d_gene: TRBD2
CDR3aa: CASRLGLAGSYEQYF
CDR3nt: TGTGCCAGCAGATTGGGACTAGCGGGCTCCTACGAGCAGTACTTC

abundance: .
v_gene: TRBV5-1
j_gene: TRBJ1-6
d_gene: .
CDR3aa: CASSLGQSGNSPLHF
CDR3nt: TGCGCCAGCAGCTTAGGGCAGTCGGGGAATTCACCCCTCCACTTT

abundance: few
v_gene: TRBV6-6
j_gene: TRBJ2-5
d_gene: .
CDR3aa: CASSRGQETQYF
CDR3nt: TGTGCCAGCAGCCGGGGGCAAGAGACCCAGTACTTC

abundance: .
v_gene: TRBV28
j_gene: TRBJ2-1
d_gene: .
CDR3aa: CASSKRRAIRRERQFF
CDR3nt: TGTGCCAGCAGTAAAAGGCGGGCTATTAGAAGGGAAAGGCAGTTCTTC

abundance: .
v_gene: TRBV10-3
j_gene: TRBJ2-3
d_gene: .
CDR3aa: CAISVGGSTDTQYF
CDR3nt: TGTGCCATCAGTGTGGGAGGTAGCACAGATACGCAGTATTTT

abundance: few
v_gene: TRBV25-1
j_gene: TRBJ2-5
d_gene: TRBD1
CDR3aa: CASSVPQDRVYQETQYF
CDR3nt: TGTGCCAGCAGCGTCCCCCAGGACAGGGTTTACCAAGAGACCCAGTACTTC

abundance: .
v_gene: TRBV4-1
j_gene: TRBJ2-1
d_gene: TRBD1
CDR3aa: CASSQRQGAQGEQFF
CDR3nt: TGCGCCAGCAGCCAAAGACAGGGGGCGCAGGGTGAGCAGTTCTTC

abundance: .
v_gene: TRBV10-3
j_gene: TRBJ2-1
d_gene: .
CDR3aa: CAISAGSNYNEQFF
CDR3nt: TGTGCCATCAGTGCCGGGAGTAACTACAATGAGCAGTTCTTC

abundance: few
v_gene: TRBV6-1
j_gene: TRBJ1-1
d_gene: .
CDR3aa: CASGTNTEAFF
CDR3nt: TGTGCCAGCGGGACTAACACTGAAGCTTTCTTT

abundance: .
v_gene: TRBV19
j_gene: TRBJ1-3
d_gene: .
CDR3aa: CASSMAGAPGNTIYF
CDR3nt: TGTGCCAGTAGTATGGCAGGGGCGCCCGGAAACACCATATATTTT

abundance: .
v_gene: TRBV5-6
j_gene: TRBJ2-5
d_gene: .
CDR3aa: CASSLPRWGPQETQYF
CDR3nt: TGTGCCAGCAGCTTGCCGCGATGGGGGCCTCAAGAGACCCAGTACTTC

abundance: .
v_gene: TRBV5-1
j_gene: TRBJ2-1
d_gene: TRBD1
CDR3aa: CASRYRGQDNEQFF
CDR3nt: TGCGCCAGCAGGTACAGGGGGCAGGACAATGAGCAGTTCTTC

abundance: few
v_gene: TRBV28
j_gene: TRBJ1-2
d_gene: .
CDR3aa: CASSFETEGLDGYTF
CDR3nt: TGTGCCAGCAGTTTTGAAACAGAAGGTCTGGATGGCTACACCTTC

abundance: .
v_gene: TRBV7-2
j_gene: TRBJ1-1
d_gene: .
CDR3aa: CASSFVGKNTEAFF
CDR3nt: TGTGCCAGCAGCTTCGTCGGGAAGAACACTGAAGCTTTCTTT

abundance: .
v_gene: TRBV5-1
j_gene: TRBJ1-2
d_gene: .
CDR3aa: CASSTDPGGNGYTF
CDR3nt: TGCGCCAGCAGCACTGACCCTGGGGGGAACGGCTACACCTTC

abundance: .
v_gene: TRBV6-5
j_gene: TRBJ2-2
d_gene: .
CDR3aa: CASTNNRYTGELFF
CDR3nt: TGTGCCAGCACAAATAACAGATACACCGGGGAGCTGTTTTTT

abundance: few
v_gene: TRBV4-2
j_gene: TRBJ2-1
d_gene: TRBD2
CDR3aa: CASSQEKGAGGGYNEQFF
CDR3nt: TGTGCCAGCAGCCAAGAGAAGGGAGCGGGAGGGGGCTACAATGAGCAGTTCTTC